Listed below are T cell receptor beta chains from one sample, sequenced in a study of OX40 agonist ivuxolimab in advanced cancers. Clones were read by immunoSEQ multiplex PCR, and TCRdb kept only the in-frame ones, dropping some. Altogether 65,000 to 100,000 clones are present, about 90% being singletons, with the ten largest covering around 0.33%. The specimen was CD4+ or CD8+ T cells sorted from blood, collected in a trial of the OX40 agonist ivuxolimab. Source of these receptors: an adult with an advanced solid tumor such as melanoma, head and neck, liver or kidney cancer. Each CDR3 is given with its conserved first and last residue. The D gene is left open where the match is weak. Clone sizes are given selectively: once, few, many, or a class where the clone is expanded.

once | 12 | TRBJ1-5 | TRBV6-1 | . | TGTGCCAGCAGTGCCTTACCTCAGCCCCAGCATTTT | CASSALPQPQHF
. | 15 | TRBJ2-6 | TRBV7-2 | . | TGTGCCAGCAGCTTAGACAGTGCTGGGGCCAACGTCCTGACTTTC | CASSLDSAGANVLTF
. | 15 | TRBJ2-1 | TRBV2 | . | TGTGCCAGCCAAACCGGGACAAACTCCTACAATGAGCAGTTCTTC | CASQTGTNSYNEQFF
. | 14 | TRBJ1-1 | TRBV13 | . | TGTGCCAGCAGGCTTGGACAGATGAACACTGAAGCTTTCTTT | CASRLGQMNTEAFF
. | 14 | TRBJ2-1 | TRBV6-5 | . | TGTGCCAGCAGCCCTCGACGGGGTGGGGAGAGGCAGTTCTTC | CASSPRRGGERQFF
. | 13 | TRBJ1-1 | TRBV5-4 | . | TGTGCCAGCAGCCAAGGAGGGAGCCCTGAAGCTTTCTTT | CASSQGGSPEAFF
. | 16 | TRBJ2-2 | TRBV4-1 | TRBD1 | TGCGCCAGCAGCCAGGGACAGGGGCTAAGGCGGGGGGAGCTGTTTTTT | CASSQGQGLRRGELFF
. | 16 | TRBJ1-3 | TRBV18 | . | TGTGCCAGCTCACCACAGCCGGGAAGCTCTGGAAACACCATATATTTT | CASSPQPGSSGNTIYF
. | 16 | TRBJ2-6 | TRBV10-3 | . | TGTGCCATCAGTTCATCCGGGCGCACTGGGGCCAACGTCCTGACTTTC | CAISSSGRTGANVLTF
once | 13 | TRBJ1-2 | TRBV19 | TRBD1 | TGTGCCAGTAGCACCCGGGACAGCTATGGCTACACCTTC | CASSTRDSYGYTF
. | 13 | TRBJ1-2 | TRBV11-2 | . | TGTGCCAGCAGCTTAGGCCAGGGGACTGGCTACACCTTC | CASSLGQGTGYTF
. | 12 | TRBJ1-1 | TRBV7-9 | . | TGTGCCAGCAGATCCTCAGGATCAGAAGCTTTCTTT | CASRSSGSEAFF
few | 12 | TRBJ1-1 | TRBV11-2 | TRBD1 | TGTGCCAGCAGCTCAGAACAGGGGGCGCTAGCCTTT | CASSSEQGALAF
. | 15 | TRBJ2-3 | TRBV11-2 | TRBD2 | TGTGCCAGCAGCTCCCAGGGAGGGAACACAGATACGCAGTATTTT | CASSSQGGNTDTQYF